A single sample is the source of the 20 T cell receptor beta chains below, sequenced in a study of breast tumors, draining lymph nodes, adjacent tissues. Breast cancer patients provided tissue from their axillary draining lymph nodes. One entry per CDR3 protein results from TCRdb running MiXCR on the multiplex PCR reads. The sample records 140,000 to 150,000 distinct CDR3 sequences, 30% to 35% being singletons. Sequencing was carried out using axillary lymph node tissue. The receptor set was obtained from a female donor with breast cancer. Some clones in this sample may be carry-over from other donors' samples.

This clonotype was seen only a few times. Germline is not matched at one junction end, which may reflect a read error. The chain recombines TRBV6-1 with TRBJ1-2; no definite D call. Germline V lookup: CDR1 MNHNS, CDR2 SASEGT. The CDR3 totals 14 residues. Here the CDR3 DNA reads TGTGCCAGCAGTCAAGCGTTTCCCAGTTTGGGCTACACCTTC. It yields the protein CASSQAFPSLGYTF.

In regard to this clonotype: One end of the junction fails to match germline, which may point to a read error. V is TRBV6-6 and J is TRBJ1-2; TRBD1 agrees at 9 bases. The CDR3 consists of 17 residues. Germline CDR1 reads MNHNY; CDR2 reads SVGAGI (reference sequence). CDR3 coding DNA: TGTGCCAGCAGTCACTCAAGGCGGGACAGGGACAATTATGGCTACACCTTC. Its protein is CASSHSRRDRDNYGYTF.

As regards this clonotype: Given a much more abundant clone one base away, this may be a read error. The rearrangement uses TRBV3-1 and TRBJ1-2; D uncertain. The CDR3 consists of 16 residues. V lost 4 bases, J lost 4 bases, and 19 bases lay in between. The V gene's germline CDR1 is LGHDT and CDR2 YNNKEL (reference sequence). The CDR3, as DNA: TGTGCCAGCAGCCGAGATGGGTCCCCCAGAGCCTATGGCTACACCTTC. Its translation: CASSRDGSPRAYGYTF.

This clonotype was recorded many times. The V and J genes are TRBV7-2 and TRBJ1-2; D unclear. CDR1 is SGHTA, CDR2 FQGNSA, per germline. The CDR3 length is 9 residues. The V and J ends lost 7 bases and 6 bases respectively, with 3 bases between them. The CDR3 DNA reads TGTGCCAGCAATAATGGCTACACCTTC. Protein sequence: CASNNGYTF.

This clonotype was seen a few times. The CDR3 DNA follows: TGTGCCAGTAGTATCCAGAGGAACACTGAAGCTTTCTTT. Translation gives CASSIQRNTEAFF. J is TRBJ1-1 and V is TRBV19; D remains ambiguous. This CDR3 has 13 amino acids. Germline V gene sequence: CDR1 LNHDA, CDR2 SQIVND (reference sequence). The V and J ends lost 3 bases and 1 base respectively, with 6 bases between them.

This clonotype has more than one count but fewer than ten. The chain uses TRBV6-5 and TRBJ1-1, with no clear D. V lost 2 bases to trimming and J lost 1 base, with 14 bases between them. The germline gives CDR1 MNHEY, CDR2 SVGAGI. This CDR3 is built from 16 residues. The CDR3 DNA follows: TGTGCCAGCAGTTACAGGGTGGCAGGTTCGAACACTGAAGCTTTCTTT. Translation: CASSYRVAGSNTEAFF.

This clonotype was observed a single time. V is TRBV11-1 and J is TRBJ1-2, with D unclear. Germline V lookup: CDR1 SGHAT, CDR2 FQDESV (reference sequence). Trimming took 8 bases from V and 6 from J, leaving 16 bases between them. This CDR3 contains 13 residues. CDR3 coding DNA: TGTGCCAGCCGCGATGGGTGGTTCGATGGCTACACCTTC. This encodes CASRDGWFDGYTF.

This clonotype was detected many times. The rearrangement joins TRBV11-2 to TRBJ2-5; D is perhaps TRBD1 (6 bases). This CDR3 comprises 15 residues. Germline CDR1 is SGHAT and CDR2 is FQNNGV. V was shortened by 0 bases and J by 5 bases, with 13 bases between the two germline ends. CDR3 nucleotides: TGTGCCAGCAGCTTAGAGGGGCAGGGGAGCGAGACCCAGTACTTC. Translation: CASSLEGQGSETQYF.

This clonotype was seen many times. V gene TRBV7-2 combines with J gene TRBJ2-5, with TRBD1 matching 8 bases. The CDR3 runs 15 residues. V trimming: 5 bases; J trimming: 1 base; junction bases outside the gene matches: 6. CDR1 is SGHTA and CDR2 is FQGNSA in the germline V gene. CDR3 in DNA: TGTGCCAGCAGCCCGCGGACAGGGCTCCAAGAGACCCAGTACTTC. It yields the protein CASSPRTGLQETQYF.

This clonotype was found many times. The gene calls are TRBV27 and TRBJ2-7; TRBD2 agrees at 7 bases. The CDR3 is made up of 16 amino acids. J was trimmed by 2 bases and V by 1 base; bases with no gene match: 8. The V gene's germline CDR1 is MNHEY and CDR2 SMNVEV (reference sequence). The DNA of the CDR3 is TGTGCCAGCAGTTTATATGCGGGGGTTAGGACCTACGAGCAGTACTTC. Its translation: CASSLYAGVRTYEQYF.

This sequence joins TRBV24-1 and TRBJ2-5; 13 nucleotides agree with TRBD2. Germline V gene sequence: CDR1 KGHDR, CDR2 SFDVKD. This CDR3 comprises 17 residues. The V segment lost 4 bases and the J segment 4 bases; nucleotides outside the gene matches: 8. CDR3 nucleotide sequence: TGTGCCACCAGTGAATCGGCGGGACTAGCGGGGATAGAGACCCAGTACTTC. Protein sequence: CATSESAGLAGIETQYF.

This clonotype was seen repeatedly, ten times or more. This could be a read error, since a much larger clone is one nucleotide away. The V and J genes are TRBV7-9 and TRBJ2-6; D may be TRBD1 (5 bases). Germline V gives CDR1 SEHNR, CDR2 FQNEAQ (reference sequence). The CDR3 totals 15 residues. The CDR3 reads CASSLVSSGANVLPF. CDR3 sequence (DNA): TGTGCCAGCAGCTTAGTCTCTTCTGGGGCCAACGTCCTGCCTTTC.

The chain links TRBV29-1 to TRBJ1-6; maybe TRBD1 (5 bases). CDR3 length: 13 residues. V shed 8 bases and J shed 7 bases, with 15 bases lying between them. In germline, CDR1 is SQVTM, CDR2 ANQGSEA. CDR3 nucleotide sequence: TGCAGCCAAGAGGGGCGGATGAATTCACCCCTCCACTTT. This sequence encodes CSQEGRMNSPLHF.

The J gene is TRBJ2-7, the V gene TRBV6-1; 9 positions agree with TRBD2. Germline V gene lookup returns CDR1 MNHNS and CDR2 SASEGT. V lost 5 bases to trimming and J lost 9 bases; unmatched junction nucleotides: 17. This CDR3 comprises 16 residues. The CDR3 region has the DNA TGTGCCAGCAGTTATAGAGCGGGGGGCTTCACAGATACGCAGTACGTC. Its protein is CASSYRAGGFTDTQYV.

Many counts were recorded for this clonotype. The rearrangement joins TRBV11-2 to TRBJ2-5; D is uncertain. CDR3 size: 13 residues. The germline V gene has CDR1 SGHAT and CDR2 FQNNGV. Trimming pared 6 bases from V and 0 bases from J, leaving 8 bases between. The CDR3 is CASRLLYQETQYF. As DNA, the CDR3 is TGTGCCAGCAGACTATTGTACCAAGAGACCCAGTACTTC.

In its sample, this clonotype was seen a few times. This sequence may be a read error, since a much larger clone differs from it by one base. The V and J genes are TRBV6-5 and TRBJ2-3; D is uncertain. Deletions cut 8 bases from V and 0 bases from J, with 15 bases between. The germline gives CDR1 MNHEY, CDR2 SVGAGI. The CDR3 covers 15 residues. The CDR3, as DNA: TGTGCCAGCGGCACGACTGACGCAAGCACAGATACGCAGTATTTT. As protein: CASGTTDASTDTQYF.

This clonotype was counted at least ten times. This chain uses TRBV7-9 with TRBJ2-2, with D possibly matching TRBD1 (6 bases). CDR3 length equals 16 residues. The V gene lost 5 bases and the J gene lost 0 bases, with 13 bases spanning the gap. Germline assignment: CDR1 SEHNR and CDR2 FQNEAQ (reference sequence). The CDR3: CASSPLAGANTGELFF. The CDR3, as DNA: TGTGCCAGCAGCCCCCTCGCAGGGGCGAACACCGGGGAGCTGTTTTTT.

This clonotype was seen ten or more times. The V and J genes are TRBV6-5 and TRBJ2-1; TRBD2 might be the D (6 bases). Trimming cost V 0 bases and J 9 bases, with 12 bases left between them. This CDR3 is 14 amino acids long. CDR1 and CDR2 from the germline V gene are MNHEY and SVGAGI. In DNA, the CDR3 is TGTGCCAGCAGTTACTCGATCACCGGGGGTGAGCAGTTCTTC. It specifies CASSYSITGGEQFF.

This clonotype was observed many times. A read error may explain this, as a much larger clone is one base away. This rearrangement joins TRBV7-7 to TRBJ2-5; 10 bases match TRBD1. Germline assignment: CDR1 SSHAT and CDR2 FNYEAQ (reference sequence). The CDR3 extends over 17 amino acids. The chain's CDR3 is CASSLSPGTGVGEPQYF. The CDR3 nucleotides are TGTGCTAGCAGCTTGAGCCCCGGGACAGGGGTCGGAGAGCCCCAGTACTTC.

As concerns this clonotype: A read error is possible here, since a much larger clone lies one base away. J is TRBJ2-3 and V is TRBV18, with D uncertain. This CDR3 is 13 amino acids long. The germline CDR1 and CDR2 sequences are KGHSH and LQKENI. The CDR3 protein is CASLPSLGDTQYF. The DNA for the CDR3 is TGTGCCAGCTTACCAAGTCTTGGAGATACGCAGTATTTT.